The clone carrying this TCR beta chain appeared a few times. Its cognate antigen is unknown. The data were obtained in a study of T cells in Graves' hyperthyroidism and ophthalmopathy. Findings of the study overall: Ophthalmopathy and stable hyperthyroidism were separated by a 13 V-J model. In blood, most of the thyroid clonotypes expanded above 0.001 were also present.

Using RNA transcripts as the source, TCR beta CDR3 regions were amplified. TCR CDR3 regions were first amplified by RT-PCR with HTBI primers. TCRdb independently ran MiXCR on the multiplex PCR reads; one entry per CDR3 protein. Here the sample spans about 290,000 distinct CDR3 sequences, approximately 15% being singletons. For Graves' hyperthyroidism to be stable, ophthalmopathy could not progress within 18 months. Hyperthyroidism was newly diagnosed in patients aged 18 to 65 (duration under 2 months). The sequence derives from a woman aged 40 to 49 with Graves' hyperthyroidism. Sequencing input: blood.

The CDR3 nucleotides read TGTGCCAGCAGCTTAGACCGGGGGCTTGGGGCCCAGTACTTC. It yields the protein CASSLDRGLGAQYF. V is TRBV7-9 and J is TRBJ2-5; the D call may be TRBD1 or TRBD2 (6 bases each). Germline values: CDR1 SEHNR, CDR2 FQNEAQ (reference sequence). The CDR3 loop spans 14 amino acids. V gave up 1 base and J gave up 9 bases, with 15 bases separating them.